These T cell receptor beta chains were read from a single sample in a study of T cell responses to AZD1222 COVID-19 vaccine. Repertoires were generated with immunoSEQ multiplex PCR, while TCRdb's copy carries only in-frame clones and drops some. The table lists 140,000 or so clones, 75% to 90% of them singletons. Source: peripheral blood, taken on day 0 of AZD1222 vaccination. Receptor source: an adult in good health. Both conserved end residues are part of each CDR3. Not all rows give a size; the values are once, few, many and, for expanded clones, a class.

length: 18; size: .; V: TRBV3-1/TRBV3-2; CDR3: CASSQGVPGWSSPQPQHF
length: 13; size: .; V: TRBV30; CDR3: CASSPFSNQPQHF
length: 14; size: .; V: TRBV11-2; CDR3: CASSLVYTTDTQYF
length: 11; size: .; V: TRBV6-6; CDR3: CASSLAGRQFF
length: 14; size: .; V: TRBV3-1/TRBV3-2; CDR3: CASSLSEGALGYTF
length: 13; size: .; V: TRBV6-5; CDR3: CASSIDMSYGYTF
length: 14; size: .; V: TRBV18; CDR3: CASSPGTAISEQYF
length: 16; size: .; V: TRBV5-4; CDR3: CASSNRDRGPGETQYF
length: 15; size: .; V: TRBV21-1; CDR3: CASRVGEESAGILFF
length: 14; size: few; V: TRBV14; CDR3: CASSQAGMNTEAFF
length: 14; size: .; V: TRBV27; CDR3: CASGRWGDFQPQHF
length: 15; size: .; V: TRBV4-1; CDR3: CASSQPGTRARTQYF
length: 16; size: .; V: TRBV6-1; CDR3: CASSELTLRMNTEAFF
length: 14; size: .; V: TRBV5-1; CDR3: CASSLVSGNTEAFF
length: 13; size: .; V: TRBV7-7; CDR3: CASSYMENTEAFF
length: 13; size: .; V: TRBV6-5; CDR3: CASSLDREGGYTF
length: 15; size: .; V: TRBV19; CDR3: CASREQGARGNTIYF
length: 16; size: .; V: TRBV7-3; CDR3: CASSSQSGRASGELFF
length: 17; size: .; V: TRBV11-2; CDR3: CASSLDRLRSYNEKLFF
length: 15; size: .; V: TRBV19; CDR3: CASSPQAGRADTQYF
length: 12; size: .; V: TRBV30; CDR3: CAWGTGWTEAFF
length: 16; size: once; V: TRBV6-5; CDR3: CASSYSGRRTDYGYTF
length: 13; size: .; V: TRBV7-2; CDR3: CASSLDRPYGYTF
length: 14; size: few; V: TRBV5-8; CDR3: CASSPGQVYTEAFF
length: 16; size: .; V: TRBV28; CDR3: CASSPADFATNEKLFF
length: 16; size: .; V: TRBV6-1; CDR3: CASSDQIGRGNTEAFF
length: 14; size: .; V: TRBV6-6; CDR3: CASDRTGTQETQYF
length: 15; size: .; V: TRBV28; CDR3: CASSGQPYSNQPQHF
length: 18; size: .; V: TRBV2; CDR3: CASISTWTSGYGLYEQYF
length: 12; size: .; V: TRBV10-1; CDR3: CASSASSYEQYF
length: 18; size: .; V: TRBV4-1; CDR3: CASSQDRAATSFQETQYF
length: 15; size: .; V: TRBV6-5; CDR3: CASKTGTGNGNTIYF
length: 15; size: .; V: TRBV5-4; CDR3: CASSLGGTRNSPLHF
length: 12; size: few; V: TRBV27; CDR3: CASSLSGYEQYF
length: 14; size: .; V: TRBV30; CDR3: CAWSHLAANQPQHF
length: 14; size: .; V: TRBV2; CDR3: CASSEEVRNYGYTF
length: 16; size: .; V: TRBV4-1; CDR3: CASSDGLAVLRDIQYF
length: 13; size: many; V: TRBV19; CDR3: CASSIDIYNEQFF
length: 13; size: .; V: TRBV4-1; CDR3: CASSRTGDYEQYF
length: 13; size: .; V: TRBV7-9; CDR3: CASSSRTHNEQFF
length: 14; size: .; V: TRBV19; CDR3: CASSRRGNTYGYTF
length: 14; size: .; V: TRBV3-1/TRBV3-2; CDR3: CASSQGFSSYEQYF
length: 18; size: .; V: TRBV4-1; CDR3: CASSQVLVPQGLRSPLHF
length: 16; size: once; V: TRBV7-9; CDR3: CASSLSRLAGSNEQFF
length: 14; size: .; V: TRBV30; CDR3: CACFTGVVKRKLFF
length: 15; size: once; V: TRBV28; CDR3: CASSLRTGETNIQYF
length: 16; size: .; V: TRBV2; CDR3: CASRGLPLTLYNEQFF
length: 11; size: .; V: TRBV30; CDR3: CACSMNTEAFF
length: 14; size: .; V: TRBV5-6; CDR3: CASSTLRQGTEAFF
length: 15; size: .; V: TRBV6-5; CDR3: CASSYSGPPNTEAFF
length: 12; size: .; V: TRBV7-2; CDR3: CASSFANQPQHF
length: 12; size: .; V: TRBV5-8; CDR3: CASSPGTGSYTF
length: 14; size: .; V: TRBV9; CDR3: CASSVGGRRDEQFF
length: 9; size: .; V: TRBV9; CDR3: CASSVELYF
length: 14; size: .; V: TRBV18; CDR3: CASSPGQTNNEQFF
length: 14; size: .; V: TRBV15; CDR3: CATSRTGLTNEQFF
length: 22; size: .; V: TRBV12-5; CDR3: CASGSLLPGLAGGPKNTGELFF
length: 13; size: .; V: TRBV12-3/TRBV12-4; CDR3: CASSGTGGSRTFF
length: 15; size: .; V: TRBV30; CDR3: CAWSVFGGAANEQFF
length: 14; size: .; V: TRBV7-9; CDR3: CASSLNRDSYEQYF